This T cell receptor beta chain appears in the sequencing data of a study of early T cells in non-severe SARS-CoV-2 infection. Study context: With bulk RNA from unsorted whole blood as input, sequencing yielded unpaired chains. Findings and caveats of the study: Matching results from VDJdb favored anti-spike CD8 responses, leaving private and CD4 specificities undetected.

The V end lost 7 bases, the J end lost 2 bases, and 13 bases lay between the germline ends. This CDR3 is built from 13 residues. Germline CDR1 reads DFQATT; CDR2 reads SNEGSKA (reference sequence). This clonotype came up many times. No antigen is known for it. Individual cDNA molecules received unique molecular identifiers. One entry per CDR3 protein, called by TCRdb with MiXCR from the 5' RACE reads. The sample lists some 78,000 distinct CDR3 sequences, less than 15% occurring once. The rearrangement uses TRBV20-1 and TRBJ2-3; D is unclear. Sequenced material: whole blood. The clonotype was recovered from an adult who was a healthcare worker with PCR-confirmed SARS-CoV-2 infection or an uninfected control (not recorded which). In nucleotides, the CDR3 is TGCAGTGACAAGCACCATATCACAGATACGCAGTATTTT. Its translation is CSDKHHITDTQYF.